The 15 T cell receptor beta chains listed next were all sequenced from one sample in a study of human T cells and chemical hapten exposure. Treatment indicated: therapeutic diphenylcyclopropenone sensitization with weekly scalp DPC. Unique molecular identifiers were affixed to discrete cDNA molecules within the library. TCRdb recomputed calls from the reads with MiXCR, one row per CDR3 protein. The sample yields 4,400 or so distinct CDR3 sequences, 49% seen once. The sequenced sample was whole blood, obtained before DPC sensitization or 2, 6, or about 24 weeks after (not recorded which). The receptors come from an adult with alopecia areata. Some clones in this sample may be carry-over from other donors' samples. This table probably holds off-target reads from a library built for another chain.

The V gene is TRBV12-3 or TRBV12-4, the J gene TRBJ2-7, with D perhaps matching TRBD1 (6 bases). Deletions cut 5 bases from V and 9 bases from J, with 11 bases between. CDR3 length: 11 residues. CDR3: CASSTGLWQYF. CDR3 nucleotide sequence: TGTGCCAGCAGTACAGGGCTCTGGCAGTACTTC.

CDR3 sequence reads: CASRSNTGKEETQYF. CDR3 nucleotides: TGTGCCAGCAGGTCCAACACAGGGAAAGAAGAGACCCAGTACTTC. V is TRBV2 and J is TRBJ2-5; D perhaps matches TRBD1 (6 bases). Looked up from germline, CDR1 is SNHLY and CDR2 is FYNNEI. V shed 6 bases and J shed 3 bases, with 17 bases lying between them. This CDR3 comprises 15 residues.

The chain employs TRBV27 and TRBJ2-3; perhaps TRBD1 as D (6 bases). V dropped 5 bases and J dropped 5 bases, with 14 bases sitting between them. The CDR3 sequence is 14 residues long. The V gene's germline CDR1 is MNHEY and CDR2 SMNVEV (reference sequence). CDR3: CASSPGQTEDTQYF. The CDR3 DNA is TGTGCCAGCAGTCCCGGACAGACGGAAGATACGCAGTATTTT.

CDR3: CASSVTGGNTGELFF. CDR3 DNA sequence: TGTGCCAGCAGCGTTACAGGGGGCAACACCGGGGAGCTGTTTTTT. The chain uses TRBV9 and TRBJ2-2; the match to TRBD1 covers 9 bases. Germline CDR1 reads SGDLS; CDR2 reads YYNGEE. The CDR3 is 15 residues long. Trimming removed 2 bases from V and 2 bases from J; junction bases left unmatched: 1.

This clonotype came up a few times. In DNA, the CDR3 is TGCGCCAGCAGAGCCCCGGGGGGCCGCCCCAATGAGCAGTTCTTC. It translates to CASRAPGGRPNEQFF. The V gene is TRBV5-1, the J gene TRBJ2-1; D perhaps matches TRBD2 (7 bases). Germline CDR1 reads SGHRS; CDR2 reads YFSETQ. The length of the CDR3 is 15 residues. The ends were cut back, 5 bases at V and 6 bases at J, with 18 bases in the middle.

The chain carries TRBV11-3 and TRBJ2-3; no definite D call. Between the trimmed V and J ends, which lost 0 bases and 2 bases, there was a span of 15 bases. The germline CDR1 and CDR2 sequences are SGHNT and YENEEA. The CDR3 loop spans 17 amino acids. The CDR3 DNA follows: TGTGCCAGCAGCTTAGACAGCCGATCCCCCCACACAGATACGCAGTATTTT. This codes for CASSLDSRSPHTDTQYF.

This clonotype occurred a few times. This chain joins TRBV28 and TRBJ2-7; D is unresolved. In germline, CDR1 is MDHEN, CDR2 SYDVKM. The CDR3 covers 12 residues. Trimming left V 2 bases short and J 1 base short, with 3 bases between. CDR3 amino acids: CASSLSSYEQYF. The CDR3 region has the DNA TGTGCCAGCAGTTTAAGTTCCTACGAGCAGTACTTC. Complete variable domain (other parts from reference TRBV28 and TRBJ2-7): DVKVTQSSRYLVKRTGEKVFLECVQDMDHENMFWYRQDPGLGLRLIYFSYDVKMKEKGDIPEGYSVSREKKERFSLILESASTNQTSMYLCASSLSSYEQYFGPGTRLTVT.

The chain carries TRBV29-1 and TRBJ2-1, with 10 bases lining up with TRBD1. CDR1 and CDR2 from the germline V gene are SQVTM and ANQGSEA. The CDR3 totals 15 residues. Trimming at V came to 0 bases and at J to 3 bases, leaving 2 bases not matched to a gene. The chain's CDR3 is CSVEDRTGGYNEQFF. CDR3 nucleotides: TGCAGCGTTGAAGATCGGACAGGGGGCTACAATGAGCAGTTCTTC.

This clonotype was seen a few times. J is TRBJ2-3 and V is TRBV3-1; D remains unclear. Germline V lookup: CDR1 LGHDT, CDR2 YNNKEL (reference sequence). Trimming cost V 3 bases and J 5 bases, with 6 bases left between them. CDR3 size: 12 residues. CDR3 protein: CASSHQRDTQYF. DNA of the CDR3: TGTGCCAGCAGCCATCAGCGAGATACGCAGTATTTT.

The chain couples TRBV29-1 to TRBJ2-6, with D hard to call. Trimming shortened V by 4 bases and J by 1 base, and 11 bases separated the two germline ends. Germline CDR1 is SQVTM and CDR2 is ANQGSEA. The CDR3 consists of 15 residues. CDR3 DNA: TGCAGCGTTGGATTGGGAAGGTCTGGGGCCAACGTCCTGACTTTC. The encoded protein is CSVGLGRSGANVLTF.

This clonotype has a handful of counts. The rearrangement uses TRBV20-1 and TRBJ2-1, with a tentative D call TRBD2 (5 bases). Germline V gives CDR1 DFQATT, CDR2 SNEGSKA (reference sequence). The V and J ends lost 5 bases and 4 bases respectively, with 15 bases between them. The CDR3 totals 14 residues. In nucleotides, the CDR3 is TGCAGTGCTCCCAGCTGGAGGCTATACAATGAGCAGTTCTTC. This codes for CSAPSWRLYNEQFF.

V usage is TRBV28 and J usage is TRBJ2-6; D perhaps matches TRBD2 (6 bases). Per the germline V gene, CDR1 is MDHEN and CDR2 is SYDVKM. Trimming took 7 bases from V and 4 from J, leaving 11 bases between them. CDR3 size: 14 residues. CDR3 region: CASTEGPGANVLTF. CDR3 nucleotides: TGTGCCAGCACGGAGGGCCCCGGGGCCAACGTCCTGACTTTC.

This clonotype was counted a few times. The chain combines TRBV20-1 with TRBJ2-7; D is perhaps TRBD2 (6 bases). The CDR3 length is 13 residues. V dropped 6 bases and J dropped 2 bases, with 14 bases sitting between them. The germline gives CDR1 DFQATT, CDR2 SNEGSKA (reference sequence). The CDR3 here is CSAVPGLPYEQYF. CDR3 DNA sequence: TGCAGTGCGGTTCCGGGACTCCCCTACGAGCAGTACTTC.

The J gene is TRBJ2-7, the V gene TRBV28, with D uncertain. Germline V gene sequence: CDR1 MDHEN, CDR2 SYDVKM. The CDR3 runs to 13 residues. Trimming pared 3 bases from V and 4 bases from J, leaving 10 bases between. The CDR3 coding sequence is TGTGCCAGCAGTTTTTCGGTCCTTTACGAGCAGTACTTC. Its protein is CASSFSVLYEQYF.

This clonotype was detected only a few times. The J gene is TRBJ2-7, the V gene TRBV12-3 or TRBV12-4; TRBD1 matches at 7 bases. The length of the CDR3 is 15 residues. J gave up 4 bases and V 3 bases, and 9 bases lay outside the gene matches. The CDR3 bases are TGTGCCAGCAGTTTCCCCGGGACAGCGATGTACGAGCAGTACTTC. This translates into CASSFPGTAMYEQYF.